What follows is one T cell receptor (beta chain) and its context. Its antigen is unidentified. The sample comes from a study of vaccination and CD4 T cells after COVID-19. At the level of the study: There were two doses of either BNT162b2 or mRNA-1273 vaccine given to participants.

Noted treatment: approximately 9-day PBMC culture with coronavirus spike peptide pools or control peptides (ViraFEST assay). Samples of CD4+ T cells were obtained from the unexposed donor before the COVID-19 pandemic (2011-2018). Oncomine TCR Beta short-read sequencing was applied to DNA from cultured CD4+ T cells. It was cultured CD4+ T cells from which genomic DNA was extracted. MiXCR, run by TCRdb on the PCR reads, gives a single entry per CDR3 protein. The sample contains 7,500 to 10,000 distinct CDR3 sequences, about 28% of which appear only once. The CDR3 covers 14 residues. The ends lost 4 bases at V and 5 bases at J; junction bases unmatched: 6. The germline V gene has CDR1 SGHNT and CDR2 YYREEE (reference sequence).

Sequenced sample: CD4+ T cells from blood, cultured in vitro. This TCR came from a human donor in good health. The chain employs TRBV5-4 and TRBJ1-5; the match to TRBD1 covers 7 bases. This CDR3 reads CASSLGGSYQPQHF. The CDR3 region has the DNA TGTGCCAGCAGCCTAGGGGGCTCCTATCAGCCCCAGCATTTT.